What follows is one TCR beta chain and its context. Its antigen is still unknown. Base qualities were left out, and no much larger clone turns up one base away. The CDR3 regions of human TCRbeta chains were subjected to immunosequencing. In the source study's methods: TCRs in the repertoires were matched against a reference library of SARS-CoV-2-specific TCRs that had been generated with the MIRA antigen-specificity platform. Breadth was defined as the fraction of unique TCRs that were SARS-CoV-2-associated, and depth was defined as the fraction of total T cells that were SARS-CoV-2-associated. Using the MIRA data, each spike-specific TCR was assigned both to the spike region to which the TCR was reactive and to a CD4 or CD8 class. Log10-transformed breadth and depth values were compared by one-way ANOVA with Sidak's multiple comparisons tests. Drawn from immuneACCESS, this table holds only the in-frame rearrangements with V and J called that TCRdb kept. Clones are partly lost; checked studies trace under half to an unresolved V gene and leave the rest unexplained. Clonal size and the V and J genes are those of that table, whereas D and trimming came from the DNA. This sample holds 33,000 or so clones; approximately 88% were observed only once. Approximately 14% of the sample comes from the top ten.

This entry comes from a study of T cell responses to AZD1222 COVID-19 vaccine (dated by TCRdb to the early 2020s). About the full investigation: A total of 233 trial participants underwent TCR sequencing, of whom under 220 had received two doses of AZD1222 and some 25 had received two doses of the MenACWY control vaccine. Trial participants were enrolled by age into subgroups of 18-55, 56-69 and 70-plus years, and around 150, 28 and 57 TCR-sequenced participants, respectively, were included in these subgroups.

On the study overall, not on this receptor specifically: Participants were mostly white British and included more females than males, and it was suggested by the authors that clonal diversity may have been underestimated. No day 14 peak-response samples were available, so repertoires were characterized only after the peak T cell response. A significant rise in spike-specific TCR breadth and depth was observed after two AZD1222 doses relative to day 0 and relative to MenACWY recipients. The 56-69-year group was small, and its depth increase did not reach significance, likely because of low power. Conclusions about previously exposed vaccinees were limited because only six AZD1222 recipients were SARS-CoV-2 seropositive at baseline. Reportedly, close to half of the unique spike-specific TCRs recognized epitopes lying outside the regions that are mutated in the B.1.351 and B.1.1.7 variants. The whole spike protein was spanned by vaccine-associated CD4 TCRs, and dominant responses were seen in regions 160-218 and 743-854.

The CDR3, cysteine through phenylalanine, is 13 amino acids long. The read is trimmed to its CDR3 DNA, 39 bases read in frame from base 1. V was cut back by 5 bases and J by 0 bases, leaving a gap of 2 bases between them. The CDR1 and CDR2 encoded by the germline V gene are ENHRY and SYGVKD. The time point label on this specimen signifies: about 28 days (+/-7) after the second vaccine dose. AZD1222 recipients with second doses at about 4 weeks or about 12 weeks were pooled, because spike-specific TCR depth and breadth did not differ between schedules. The vaccinee samples were drawn from two UK trials, COV001 and COV002, one of which was a single-blind randomized controlled phase 2/3 trial testing AZD1222 (ChAdOx1 nCoV-19) in healthy adults. For TCRbeta chain sequencing, PBMC samples from trial participants were taken at day 0 and at day 28 after the second dose.

Here the chain combines TRBV10-3 and TRBJ2-6, with the D gene not clear enough to name. The sequence derives from an adult who received the AZD1222 COVID-19 vaccine. Sequences were derived from peripheral blood, sampled 28 days after the second AZD1222 dose. The DNA is TGTGCCATCAGTTCCTCTGGGGCCAACGTCCTGACTTTC. Its protein reads: CAISSSGANVLTF.